These 21 T cell receptor beta chains originate from one sample sequenced in a study of blood T cell repertoires in COVID-19. Clones were read by immunoSEQ multiplex PCR, and TCRdb kept only the in-frame ones, dropping some. The sample lists over 150,000 clones, roughly 84% seen once, with roughly 7% in the top ten. Sample: peripheral blood. These receptors were collected from a man between 50 and 59 years old with active or convalescent COVID-19.

The chain has TRBV9 and TRBJ1-1, with TRBD1 as a possible D gene (6 bases). Trimming stripped 1 base from V and 0 bases from J, with 10 bases between. This CDR3 comprises 15 residues. Germline V gene sequence: CDR1 SGDLS, CDR2 YYNGEE. The chain's CDR3 is CASSVLQGMNTEAFF. DNA for the CDR3: TGTGCCAGCAGCGTACTACAGGGAATGAACACTGAAGCTTTCTTT.

This chain connects TRBV24-1 to TRBJ2-1; 12 bases align to TRBD1. CDR3 length equals 16 residues. V lost 5 bases, J lost 9 bases, and 10 bases stayed unmatched. CDR1 and CDR2 from the germline V gene are KGHDR and SFDVKD. The CDR3 is CATSGTRDRGPPEQFF. In nucleotides, the CDR3 is TGTGCCACCAGTGGGACGAGGGACAGGGGGCCTCCTGAGCAGTTCTTC.

This clone was seen a few times. V and J are TRBV27 and TRBJ2-6; no clear D gene. The CDR3 loop spans 17 amino acids. V lost 3 bases and J lost 0, with 12 bases in between. The germline CDR1 and CDR2 sequences are MNHEY and SMNVEV (reference sequence). The CDR3 loop is CASSFGRGLSGANVLTF. In nucleotides, the CDR3 is TGTGCCAGCAGTTTCGGTCGCGGCCTCTCTGGGGCCAACGTCCTGACTTTC.

The gene calls are TRBV11-3 and TRBJ2-7, with 14 bases aligning to TRBD2. Trimming took 5 bases from V and 4 from J; bases not matched to a gene: 7. Germline values: CDR1 SGHNT, CDR2 YENEEA. The CDR3 has 16 amino acids. CDR3 region: CASSRRGLAGEYEQYF. DNA for the CDR3: TGTGCCAGCAGCCGTAGGGGACTAGCGGGAGAATACGAGCAGTACTTC.

The J gene is TRBJ2-7, the V gene TRBV6-1; D perhaps matches TRBD2 (6 bases). V lost 6 bases to trimming and J lost 9 bases, with 15 bases between them. CDR3 length: 12 amino acids. The germline V gene encodes CDR1 MNHNS and CDR2 SASEGT. CDR3 sequence (DNA): TGTGCCAGCAGCCCACGCGGGGCCTGGCAGTACTTC. The encoded protein is CASSPRGAWQYF.

The chain uses TRBV6-2 or TRBV6-3 and TRBJ2-7; 7 nucleotides match TRBD2. CDR1 is MNHEY, CDR2 SVGEGT, per germline. This CDR3 spans 14 amino acids. V trimming: 4 bases; J trimming: 2 bases; junction bases outside the gene matches: 5. The CDR3 region has the DNA TGTGCCAGCAGTTCGAGAGGGACTACCTACGAGCAGTACTTC. It is translated as CASSSRGTTYEQYF.

This sequence joins TRBV6-5 and TRBJ1-3, with 10 bases identical to TRBD1. Unmatched junction bases numbered 3, after V lost 2 bases and J lost 2 bases. From germline, CDR1 is MNHEY and CDR2 SVGAGI. CDR3 length: 16 amino acids. The CDR3 nucleotides read TGTGCCAGCAGTTACCGACAGGGGGCGGCTGGAAACACCATATATTTT. Translation: CASSYRQGAAGNTIYF.

The gene calls are TRBV5-5 and TRBJ2-2; D perhaps matches TRBD1 (5 bases). Per germline, CDR1 SGHKS and CDR2 YYEKEE (reference sequence). Trimming pared 1 base from V and 1 base from J, leaving 8 bases between. The CDR3 totals 15 residues. CDR3 nucleotide sequence: TGTGCCAGCAGCTTGCTGCAGGGGAACACCGGGGAGCTGTTTTTT. Its translation: CASSLLQGNTGELFF.

The J gene is TRBJ2-5, the V gene TRBV11-3, with 8 bases identical to TRBD1. The V segment lost 4 bases and the J segment 6 bases; nucleotides outside the gene matches: 7. The CDR3 is made up of 14 amino acids. CDR1 is SGHNT and CDR2 is YENEEA in the germline V gene. This CDR3 is CASSSGQGFQTQYF. The CDR3 region has the DNA TGTGCCAGCAGCTCAGGACAGGGCTTCCAGACCCAGTACTTC.

This chain uses TRBV19 with TRBJ2-1, with D maybe TRBD2 (5 bases). The CDR3 consists of 12 residues. Germline V gene data show CDR1 as LNHDA and CDR2 as SQIVND (reference sequence). Trimming pared 3 bases from V and 6 bases from J, leaving 6 bases between. The CDR3: CASSIAGNEQFF. The CDR3 nucleotides read TGTGCCAGTAGTATCGCGGGCAATGAGCAGTTCTTC. Drawing the rest from reference TRBV19 and TRBJ2-1, the complete variable domain is DGGITQSPKYLFRKEGQNVTLSCEQNLNHDAMYWYRQDPGQGLRLIYYSQIVNDFQKGDIAEGYSVSREKKESFPLTVTSAQKNPTAFYLCASSIAGNEQFFGPGTRLTVL.

The chain couples TRBV10-2 to TRBJ2-7, with 9 bases fitting TRBD1. The CDR3 contains 14 residues. V was clipped by 6 bases and J by 3 bases; unmatched bases: 6. Germline V lookup: CDR1 WSHSY, CDR2 SAAADI. The chain's CDR3 is CASRYSTGGYEQYF. The CDR3, as DNA: TGCGCCAGCAGGTATTCGACAGGGGGCTACGAGCAGTACTTC.

The chain is built from TRBV2 and TRBJ1-4, with 8 bases that match TRBD1. The ends lost 8 bases at V and 8 bases at J; junction bases unmatched: 10. The CDR3 is 14 residues long. Germline lookup yields CDR1 SNHLY and CDR2 FYNNEI. The CDR3 coding sequence is TGTGCCAGCGGACCGGACAGGGTTTCGGAAAAACTGTTTTTT. It codes for CASGPDRVSEKLFF.

The chain links TRBV10-3 to TRBJ1-6, with 8 nucleotides matching TRBD1. From germline, CDR1 is ENHRY and CDR2 SYGVKD. With 5 bases clipped from V and 7 bases from J, the junction kept 4 bases outside the gene matches. This CDR3 has 14 residues. CDR3 residues: CAISPTGENSPLHF. DNA for the CDR3: TGTGCCATCAGTCCGACAGGGGAAAATTCACCCCTCCACTTT.

The V gene is TRBV5-4, the J gene TRBJ2-7, with 9 bases that match TRBD1. This CDR3 contains 13 residues. V was clipped by 4 bases and J by 7 bases; unmatched bases: 6. Germline loops: CDR1 SGHNT, CDR2 YYREEE (reference sequence). Written as DNA, the CDR3 is TGTGCCAGCAGCATACAGGGGGCTCAGGAGCAGTACTTC. Translating it yields CASSIQGAQEQYF.

This chain uses TRBV5-1 with TRBJ1-1, with TRBD1 identical over 7 bases. Per germline, CDR1 SGHRS and CDR2 YFSETQ. The CDR3 is 14 amino acids. V lost 4 bases, J lost 0 bases, and 3 bases stayed unmatched. This chain's CDR3 is CASSGTEMNTEAFF. CDR3 sequence (DNA): TGCGCCAGCAGCGGGACAGAGATGAACACTGAAGCTTTCTTT.

The J gene is TRBJ2-1, the V gene TRBV5-1; 10 bases match TRBD1. In germline, CDR1 is SGHRS, CDR2 YFSETQ. V was pared by 4 bases and J by 6 bases, with 7 bases of the junction left unmatched. The CDR3 totals 15 residues. CDR3 in amino acids: CASSLGQGFPNEQFF. Here the CDR3 DNA reads TGCGCCAGCAGCCTGGGACAGGGGTTTCCCAATGAGCAGTTCTTC. Looking up the rest from reference TRBV5-1 and TRBJ2-1 gives the full variable domain: KAGVTQTPRYLIKTRGQQVTLSCSPISGHRSVSWYQQTPGQGLQFLFEYFSETQRNKGNFPGRFSGRQFSNSRSEMNVSTLELGDSALYLCASSLGQGFPNEQFFGPGTRLTVL.

The chain carries TRBV6-6 and TRBJ2-5; 7 bases line up with TRBD2. Germline CDR1 and CDR2: MNHNY and SVGAGI (reference sequence). V trimming: 0 bases; J trimming: 5 bases; junction bases outside the gene matches: 6. The CDR3 spans 15 residues. The chain's CDR3 is CASSYSTGGGETQYF. The CDR3 coding sequence is TGTGCCAGCAGTTACTCGACGGGAGGAGGGGAGACCCAGTACTTC.

The chain links TRBV5-4 to TRBJ2-3; 9 bases agree with TRBD1. The trim removed 3 bases at V and 6 bases at J, leaving 2 bases unmatched. Looked up from germline, CDR1 is SGHNT and CDR2 is YYREEE (reference sequence). The CDR3 spans 13 residues. CDR3 DNA sequence: TGTGCCAGCAGCTCTACAGGGGGCGATACGCAGTATTTT. Encoded protein: CASSSTGGDTQYF. Variable domain in full (rest from reference TRBV5-4 and TRBJ2-3): ETGVTQSPTHLIKTRGQQVTLRCSSQSGHNTVSWYQQALGQGPQFIFQYYREEENGRGNFPPRFSGLQFPNYSSELNVNALELDDSALYLCASSSTGGDTQYFGPGTRLTVL.

The gene calls are TRBV7-8 and TRBJ1-2; 9 bases are a match to TRBD1. After removal of 3 bases from V and 3 bases from J, the junction contained 5 bases not matched to a gene. Germline CDR1 reads SGHVS; CDR2 reads FQNEAQ. The CDR3 runs to 15 residues. CDR3 sequence reads: CASSLGQGRDYGYTF. The CDR3 DNA sequence: TGTGCCAGCAGCTTGGGACAGGGAAGGGACTATGGCTACACCTTC.

The chain has TRBV7-2 and TRBJ2-3; tentatively, D is TRBD1 (7 bases). The CDR3 runs 14 residues. With 3 bases removed from V and 7 bases from J, the gap between germline ends came to 14 bases. Germline-derived CDR1 and CDR2 are SGHTA and FQGNSA. CDR3 sequence: CASSFLRGEYTQYF. The CDR3 DNA is TGTGCCAGCAGCTTTCTCAGGGGGGAGTATACGCAGTATTTT.

The chain joins TRBV6-2 or TRBV6-3 to TRBJ2-3, with TRBD2 identical over 15 bases. V was clipped by 2 bases and J by 2 bases; unmatched bases: 11. The CDR3 totals 20 residues. Germline V gives CDR1 MNHEY, CDR2 SVGEGT. This CDR3 is CASSYQTGTSGGSLTDTQYF. The CDR3 bases are TGTGCCAGCAGTTACCAGACCGGGACTAGCGGGGGGTCCCTCACAGATACGCAGTATTTT.